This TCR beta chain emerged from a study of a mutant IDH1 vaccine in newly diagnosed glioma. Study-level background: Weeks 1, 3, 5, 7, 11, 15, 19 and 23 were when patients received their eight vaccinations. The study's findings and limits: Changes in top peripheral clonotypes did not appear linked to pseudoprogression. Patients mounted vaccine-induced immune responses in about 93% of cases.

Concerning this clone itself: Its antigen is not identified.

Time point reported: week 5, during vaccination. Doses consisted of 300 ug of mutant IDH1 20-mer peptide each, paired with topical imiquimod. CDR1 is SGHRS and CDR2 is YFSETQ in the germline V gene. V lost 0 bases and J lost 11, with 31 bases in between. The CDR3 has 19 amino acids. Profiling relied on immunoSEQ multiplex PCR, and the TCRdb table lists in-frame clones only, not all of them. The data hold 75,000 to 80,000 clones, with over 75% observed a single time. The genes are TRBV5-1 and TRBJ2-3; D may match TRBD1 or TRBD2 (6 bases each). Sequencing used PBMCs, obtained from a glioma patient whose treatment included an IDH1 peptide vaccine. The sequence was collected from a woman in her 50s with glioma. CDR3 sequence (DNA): TGCGCCAGCAGCTTGGGAGGGACTGGGCTGGCGAAGGACAGAGTGGAGCAGTATTTT. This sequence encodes CASSLGGTGLAKDRVEQYF.